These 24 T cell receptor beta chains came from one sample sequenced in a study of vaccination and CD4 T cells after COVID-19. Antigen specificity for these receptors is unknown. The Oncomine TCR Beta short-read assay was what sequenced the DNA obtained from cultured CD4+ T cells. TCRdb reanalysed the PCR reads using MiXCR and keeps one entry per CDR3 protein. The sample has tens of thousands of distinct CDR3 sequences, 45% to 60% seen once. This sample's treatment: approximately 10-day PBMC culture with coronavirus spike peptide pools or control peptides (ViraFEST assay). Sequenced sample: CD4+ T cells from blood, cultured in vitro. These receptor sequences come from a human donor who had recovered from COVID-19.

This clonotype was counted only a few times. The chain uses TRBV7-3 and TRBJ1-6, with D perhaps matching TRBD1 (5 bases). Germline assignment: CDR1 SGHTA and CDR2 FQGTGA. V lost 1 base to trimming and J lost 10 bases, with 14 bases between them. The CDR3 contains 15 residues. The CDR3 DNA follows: TGTGCCAGCAGCTTAATAGGGGTCGCAGGGTCACCCCTCCACTTT. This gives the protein CASSLIGVAGSPLHF.

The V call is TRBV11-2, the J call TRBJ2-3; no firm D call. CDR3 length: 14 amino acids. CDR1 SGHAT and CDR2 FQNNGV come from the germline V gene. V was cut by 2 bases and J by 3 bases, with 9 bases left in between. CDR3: CASSLTAITDTQYF. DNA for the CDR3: TGTGCCAGCAGCTTAACAGCAATAACAGATACGCAGTATTTT.

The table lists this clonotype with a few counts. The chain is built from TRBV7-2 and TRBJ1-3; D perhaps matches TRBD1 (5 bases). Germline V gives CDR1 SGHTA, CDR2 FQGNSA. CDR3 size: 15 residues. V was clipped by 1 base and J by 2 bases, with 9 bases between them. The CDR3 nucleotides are TGTGCCAGCAGCTTAGATACGGGGGCTGGAAACACCATATATTTT. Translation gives CASSLDTGAGNTIYF.

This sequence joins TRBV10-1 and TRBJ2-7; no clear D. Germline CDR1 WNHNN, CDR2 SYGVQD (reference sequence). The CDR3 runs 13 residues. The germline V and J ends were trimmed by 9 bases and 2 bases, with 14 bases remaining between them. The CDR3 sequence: CASPYLVAYEQYF. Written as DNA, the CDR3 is TGCGCCAGTCCTTATTTGGTAGCCTACGAGCAGTACTTC.

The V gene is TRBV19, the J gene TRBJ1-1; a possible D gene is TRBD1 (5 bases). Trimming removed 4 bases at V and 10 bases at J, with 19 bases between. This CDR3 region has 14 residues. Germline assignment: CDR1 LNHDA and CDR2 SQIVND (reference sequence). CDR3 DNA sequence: TGTGCCAGTAGTAAGATTTGGGACCCAACCAGAGCTTTCTTT. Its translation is CASSKIWDPTRAFF.

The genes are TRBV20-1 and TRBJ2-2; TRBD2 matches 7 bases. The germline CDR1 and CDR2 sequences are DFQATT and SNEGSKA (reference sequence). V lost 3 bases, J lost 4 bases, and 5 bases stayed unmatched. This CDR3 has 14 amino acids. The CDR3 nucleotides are TGCAGTGCTAGGTCGGGGGGAGGCACCGGGGAGCTGTTTTTT. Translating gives CSARSGGGTGELFF.

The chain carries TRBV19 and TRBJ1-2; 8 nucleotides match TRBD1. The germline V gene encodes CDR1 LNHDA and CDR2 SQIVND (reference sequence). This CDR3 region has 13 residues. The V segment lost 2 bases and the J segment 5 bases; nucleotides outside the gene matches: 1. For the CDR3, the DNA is TGTGCCAGTAGTATACAGGGGGCTTATGGCTACACCTTC. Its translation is CASSIQGAYGYTF.

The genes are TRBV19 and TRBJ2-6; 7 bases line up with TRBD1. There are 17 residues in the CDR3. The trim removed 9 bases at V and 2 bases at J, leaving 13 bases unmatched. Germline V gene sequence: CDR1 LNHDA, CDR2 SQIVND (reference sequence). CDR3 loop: CASPPDRVCTGANVLTF. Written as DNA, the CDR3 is TGTGCCAGCCCTCCCGACAGGGTGTGTACTGGGGCCAACGTCCTGACTTTC.

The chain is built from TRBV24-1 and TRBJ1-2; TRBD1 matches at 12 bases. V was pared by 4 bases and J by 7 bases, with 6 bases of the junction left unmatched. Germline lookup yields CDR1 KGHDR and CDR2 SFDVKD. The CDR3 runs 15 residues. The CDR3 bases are TGTGCCACCAGTGACCCCGGGACAGGGGGCCTTGGCTACACCTTC. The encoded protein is CATSDPGTGGLGYTF.

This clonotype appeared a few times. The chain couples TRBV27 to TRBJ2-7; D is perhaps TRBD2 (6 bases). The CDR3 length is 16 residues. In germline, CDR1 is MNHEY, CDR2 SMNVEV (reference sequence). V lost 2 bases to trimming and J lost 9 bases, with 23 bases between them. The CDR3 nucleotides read TGTGCCAGCAGTTTACGATGGTTTCAGGTGGGAGCGGGGCAGTACTTC. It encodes CASSLRWFQVGAGQYF.

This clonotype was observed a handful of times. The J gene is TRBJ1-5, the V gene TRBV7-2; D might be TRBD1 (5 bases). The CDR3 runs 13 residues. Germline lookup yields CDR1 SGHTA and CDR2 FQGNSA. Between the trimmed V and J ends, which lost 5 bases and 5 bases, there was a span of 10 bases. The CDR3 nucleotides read TGTGCCAGCAGCCTCAAAGGGGATCAGCCCCAGCATTTT. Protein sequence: CASSLKGDQPQHF.

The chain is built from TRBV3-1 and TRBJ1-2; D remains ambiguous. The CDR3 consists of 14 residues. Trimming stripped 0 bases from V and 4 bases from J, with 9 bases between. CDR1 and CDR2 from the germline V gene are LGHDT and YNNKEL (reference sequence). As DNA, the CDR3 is TGTGCCAGCAGCCAAGATCTCGTGGGCTATGGCTACACCTTC. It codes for CASSQDLVGYGYTF. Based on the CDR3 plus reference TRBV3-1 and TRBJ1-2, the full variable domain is DTAVSQTPKYLVTQMGNDKSIKCEQNLGHDTMYWYKQDSKKFLKIMFSYNNKELIINETVPNRFSPKSPDKAHLNLHINSLELGDSAVYFCASSQDLVGYGYTFGSGTRLTVV.

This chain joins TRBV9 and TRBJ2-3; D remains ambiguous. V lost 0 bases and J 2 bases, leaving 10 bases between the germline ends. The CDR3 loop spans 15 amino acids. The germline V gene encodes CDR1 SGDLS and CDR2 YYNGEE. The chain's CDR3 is CASSVDQDPTDTQYF. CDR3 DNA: TGTGCCAGCAGCGTAGACCAGGACCCCACAGATACGCAGTATTTT. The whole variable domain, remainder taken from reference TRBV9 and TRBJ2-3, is DSGVTQTPKHLITATGQRVTLRCSPRSGDLSVYWYQQSLDQGLQFLIQYYNGEERAKGNILERFSAQQFPDLHSELNLSSLELGDSALYFCASSVDQDPTDTQYFGPGTRLTVL.

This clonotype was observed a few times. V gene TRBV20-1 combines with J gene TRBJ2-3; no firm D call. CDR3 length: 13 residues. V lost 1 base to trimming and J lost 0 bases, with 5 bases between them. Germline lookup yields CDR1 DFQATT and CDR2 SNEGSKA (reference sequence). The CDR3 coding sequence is TGCAGTGCTAGAGTGGCTAGCACAGATACGCAGTATTTT. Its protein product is CSARVASTDTQYF.

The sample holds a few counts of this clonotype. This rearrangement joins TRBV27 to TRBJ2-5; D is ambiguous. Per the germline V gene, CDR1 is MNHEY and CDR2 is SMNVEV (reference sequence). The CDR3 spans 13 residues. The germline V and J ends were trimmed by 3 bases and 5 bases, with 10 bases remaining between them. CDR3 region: CASSLAGSETQYF. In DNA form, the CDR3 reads TGTGCCAGCAGTTTGGCTGGATCTGAGACCCAGTACTTC.

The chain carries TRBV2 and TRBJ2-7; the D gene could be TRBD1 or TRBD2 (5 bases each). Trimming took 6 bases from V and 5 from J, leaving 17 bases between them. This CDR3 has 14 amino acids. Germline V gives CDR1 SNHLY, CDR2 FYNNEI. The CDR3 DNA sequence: TGTGCCAGCAGCGTCAGGGCGGAGGTGGACGAGCAGTACTTC. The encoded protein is CASSVRAEVDEQYF.

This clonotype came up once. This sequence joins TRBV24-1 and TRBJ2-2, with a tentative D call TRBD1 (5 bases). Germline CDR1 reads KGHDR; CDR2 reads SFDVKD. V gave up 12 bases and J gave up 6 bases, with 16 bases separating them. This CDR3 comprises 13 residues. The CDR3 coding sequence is TGTGCCGTCGGACCTGAAGGGGCCGGGGAGCTGTTTTTT. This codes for CAVGPEGAGELFF.

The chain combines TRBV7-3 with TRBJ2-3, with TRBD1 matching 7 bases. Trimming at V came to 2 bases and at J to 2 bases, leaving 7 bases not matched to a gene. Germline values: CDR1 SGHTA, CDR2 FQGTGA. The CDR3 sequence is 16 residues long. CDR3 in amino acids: CASSLSSRGFTDTQYF. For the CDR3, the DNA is TGTGCCAGCAGCTTATCATCCAGGGGGTTCACAGATACGCAGTATTTT.

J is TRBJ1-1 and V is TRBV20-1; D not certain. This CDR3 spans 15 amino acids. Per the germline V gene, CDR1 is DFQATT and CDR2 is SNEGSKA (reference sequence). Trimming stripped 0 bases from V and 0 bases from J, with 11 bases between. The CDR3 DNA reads TGCAGTGCTAGAGATGTCCCGACCTTGAACACTGAAGCTTTCTTT. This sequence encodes CSARDVPTLNTEAFF.

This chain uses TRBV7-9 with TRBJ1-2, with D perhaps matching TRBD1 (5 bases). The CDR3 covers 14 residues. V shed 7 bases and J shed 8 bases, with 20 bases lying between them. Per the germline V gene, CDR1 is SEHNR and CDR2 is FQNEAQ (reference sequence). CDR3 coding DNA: TGTGCCAGCACCGCCGAAGGAGGGGTCTTCGGCTACACCTTC. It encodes CASTAEGGVFGYTF.

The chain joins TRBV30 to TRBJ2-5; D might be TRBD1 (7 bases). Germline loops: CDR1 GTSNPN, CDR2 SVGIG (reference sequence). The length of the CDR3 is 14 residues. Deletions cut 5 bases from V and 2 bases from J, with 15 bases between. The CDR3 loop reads CAWAWGDSQETQYF. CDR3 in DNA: TGTGCCTGGGCCTGGGGGGACAGTCAAGAGACCCAGTACTTC.

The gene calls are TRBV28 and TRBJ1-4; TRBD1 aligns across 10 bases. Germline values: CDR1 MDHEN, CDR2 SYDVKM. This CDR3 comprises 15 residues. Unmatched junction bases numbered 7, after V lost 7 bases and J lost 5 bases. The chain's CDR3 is CASTITGQGNEKLFF. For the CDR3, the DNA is TGTGCCAGCACAATTACGGGACAGGGGAATGAAAAACTGTTTTTT.

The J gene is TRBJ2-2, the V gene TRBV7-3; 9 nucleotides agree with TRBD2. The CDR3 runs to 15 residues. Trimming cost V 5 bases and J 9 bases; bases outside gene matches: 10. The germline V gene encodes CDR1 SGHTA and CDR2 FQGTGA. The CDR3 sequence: CASSRSGSGHRELFF. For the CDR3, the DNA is TGTGCCAGCAGCCGTAGCGGGAGTGGTCATCGGGAGCTGTTTTTT.

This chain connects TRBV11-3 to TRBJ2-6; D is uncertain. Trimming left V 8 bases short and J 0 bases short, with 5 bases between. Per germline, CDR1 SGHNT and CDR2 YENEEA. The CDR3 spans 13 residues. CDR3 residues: CASSDSGANVLTF. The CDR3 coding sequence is TGTGCCAGCTCCGACTCTGGGGCCAACGTCCTGACTTTC.